The 31 T cell receptor beta chains in this list originate from one sample, sequenced in a study of T cell changes during pregnancy in multiple sclerosis. Generated by immunoSEQ multiplex PCR, the TCRdb table keeps only in-frame clones and is missing some. This table holds 80,000 to 100,000 clones, 85% to 95% found once. Sequencing was performed on peripheral blood, taken after pregnancy. These receptors originate from a female donor with multiple sclerosis, enrolled in a pregnancy study.

The chain links TRBV2 to TRBJ1-5; D is undetermined. Trimming stripped 6 bases from V and 6 bases from J, with 9 bases between. The V gene's germline CDR1 is SNHLY and CDR2 FYNNEI. The CDR3 sequence is 12 residues long. CDR3 bases: TGTGCCAGCAGCCCGATCGGTCAGCCCCAGCATTTT. It encodes CASSPIGQPQHF.

The DNA for the CDR3 is TGTGCCAGCAGCCTGCCGGGACAGGGAAATACAGATACGCAGTATTTT. Translation: CASSLPGQGNTDTQYF. The chain joins TRBV5-6 to TRBJ2-3; 9 bases agree with TRBD1. V lost 4 bases and J lost 3; bases outside the gene matches: 9. Germline loops: CDR1 SGHDT, CDR2 YYEEEE. The length of the CDR3 is 16 residues. Filled out from reference TRBV5-6 and TRBJ2-3, the complete variable domain reads DAGVTQSPTHLIKTRGQQVTLRCSPKSGHDTVSWYQQALGQGPQFIFQYYEEEERQRGNFPDRFSGHQFPNYSSELNVNALLLGDSALYLCASSLPGQGNTDTQYFGPGTRLTVL.

The V gene is TRBV19, the J gene TRBJ1-2, with 8 bases aligning to TRBD1. Germline CDR1 is LNHDA and CDR2 is SQIVND (reference sequence). With V trimmed by 5 bases and J by 1 base, 6 bases remained unmatched. This CDR3 spans 15 amino acids. This CDR3 is CASSFSTGGNYGYTF. The CDR3, as DNA: TGTGCCAGTAGTTTCTCAACAGGGGGTAACTATGGCTACACCTTC.

The chain links TRBV7-8 to TRBJ1-4; no clear D. The CDR3 extends over 14 amino acids. Germline lookup yields CDR1 SGHVS and CDR2 FQNEAQ. Trimming took off 7 bases at V and 8 bases at J, with 17 bases between the two ends. The CDR3 sequence: CASTNQPSEEKLFF. In DNA form, the CDR3 reads TGTGCCAGCACTAATCAGCCCTCGGAGGAAAAACTGTTTTTT.

This rearrangement joins TRBV30 to TRBJ1-6; 8 positions agree with TRBD1. The germline V gene encodes CDR1 GTSNPN and CDR2 SVGIG (reference sequence). The CDR3 spans 13 residues. With V trimmed by 5 bases and J by 8 bases, 5 bases remained unmatched. Here the CDR3 DNA reads TGTGCCTGGGAGACAGGGGTGGATTCACCCCTCCACTTT. Its translation: CAWETGVDSPLHF. The variable domain in full, completed from reference TRBV30 and TRBJ1-6, reads SQTIHQWPATLVQPVGSPLSLECTVEGTSNPNLYWYRQAAGRGLQLLFYSVGIGQISSEVPQNLSASRPQDRQFILSSKKLLLSDSGFYLCAWETGVDSPLHFGNGTRLTVT.

The rearrangement joins TRBV9 to TRBJ1-2; TRBD1 might be the D (6 bases). The CDR3 runs to 15 residues. V was cut by 0 bases and J by 8 bases, with 17 bases left in between. Germline CDR1 is SGDLS and CDR2 is YYNGEE. Written as DNA, the CDR3 is TGTGCCAGCAGCGTAGGGTCCGCCGGGGGGGGCGGCTACACCTTC. This codes for CASSVGSAGGGGYTF.

The chain carries TRBV7-9 and TRBJ2-7, with 7 nucleotides matching TRBD1. Trimming removed 5 bases from V and 2 bases from J; junction bases left unmatched: 9. Germline assignment: CDR1 SEHNR and CDR2 FQNEAQ (reference sequence). CDR3 size: 15 residues. The DNA of the CDR3 is TGTGCCAGCAGCCGCCCGTTGACAGGGCCCTACGAGCAGTACTTC. This gives the protein CASSRPLTGPYEQYF.

This clone was recorded once. This sequence joins TRBV28 and TRBJ1-3; 7 bases map to TRBD1. The CDR3 contains 17 residues. V shed 6 bases and J 0 bases; nucleotides not matched to a gene: 11. Germline CDR1 is MDHEN and CDR2 is SYDVKM. CDR3 protein: CASSPQQGLVSGNTIYF. In nucleotides, the CDR3 is TGTGCCAGCAGCCCACAACAGGGGTTAGTCTCTGGAAACACCATATATTTT.

Concerning this clone itself: The germline gene is not matched at one end of the junction; a read error may be the cause. V gene TRBV7-2 combines with J gene TRBJ2-7; 9 bases fit TRBD2. CDR1 SGHTA and CDR2 FQGNSA come from the germline V gene. The CDR3 has 16 residues. In DNA, the CDR3 is TGTGCCAGCAACTTAGCGGGAGTAAGCTGGGGCTACGAGCAGTACTTC. Amino acid sequence: CASNLAGVSWGYEQYF.

V and J are TRBV7-9 and TRBJ2-4; 10 bases fit TRBD1. The ends lost 0 bases at V and 13 bases at J; junction bases unmatched: 9. Germline CDR1 reads SEHNR; CDR2 reads FQNEAQ (reference sequence). The CDR3 has 15 residues. The CDR3 loop is CASSLAGTGEVVQYF. CDR3 DNA sequence: TGTGCCAGCAGCTTAGCGGGGACAGGGGAGGTTGTACAGTACTTC. Drawing the rest from reference TRBV7-9 and TRBJ2-4, the complete variable domain is DTGVSQNPRHKITKRGQNVTFRCDPISEHNRLYWYRQTLGQGPEFLTYFQNEAQLEKSRLLSDRFSAERPKGSFSTLEIQRTEQGDSAMYLCASSLAGTGEVVQYFGAGTRLSVL.

This sequence joins TRBV6-1 and TRBJ2-2; TRBD1 matches at 8 bases. The germline V gene has CDR1 MNHNS and CDR2 SASEGT. The CDR3 runs to 13 residues. V was pared by 6 bases and J by 6 bases, with 3 bases of the junction left unmatched. The CDR3 DNA is TGTGCCAGCAGGGGCAGGGGGCCCGGGGAGCTGTTTTTT. The encoded protein is CASRGRGPGELFF.

The chain uses TRBV27 and TRBJ2-7; D is possibly TRBD1 (5 bases). Germline CDR1 and CDR2: MNHEY and SMNVEV (reference sequence). Trimming cost V 5 bases and J 5 bases, with 16 bases left between them. The CDR3 extends over 14 amino acids. CDR3 loop: CASSKTDGVHEQYF. The DNA for the CDR3 is TGTGCCAGCAGTAAGACAGACGGTGTCCACGAGCAGTACTTC.

The chain recombines TRBV27 with TRBJ2-4; 8 bases are shared with TRBD1. In germline, CDR1 is MNHEY, CDR2 SMNVEV (reference sequence). This CDR3 contains 17 residues. V was clipped by 4 bases and J by 7 bases; unmatched bases: 15. The CDR3 loop reads CASSSLTPDRAGNIQYF. The CDR3 nucleotides read TGTGCCAGCAGTTCCCTTACCCCGGACAGGGCCGGGAACATTCAGTACTTC.

The J gene is TRBJ2-5, the V gene TRBV30, with 14 bases fitting TRBD2. V was pared by 4 bases and J by 9 bases, with 10 bases of the junction left unmatched. The CDR3 spans 15 residues. CDR1 is GTSNPN, CDR2 SVGIG, per germline (reference sequence). The CDR3 protein is CAWTEHGLAGGAQYF. The CDR3 DNA is TGTGCCTGGACCGAACACGGACTAGCGGGAGGAGCCCAGTACTTC.

The rearrangement uses TRBV27 and TRBJ1-1; 8 bases are shared with TRBD1. The CDR3 runs to 14 residues. V lost 6 bases, J lost 4 bases, and 7 bases stayed unmatched. Germline V gene data show CDR1 as MNHEY and CDR2 as SMNVEV (reference sequence). CDR3 amino acids: CASRPNRGSTEAFF. The CDR3 region has the DNA TGTGCCAGCAGACCTAACAGGGGGAGCACTGAAGCTTTCTTT.

The rearrangement links TRBV27 to TRBJ1-1; perhaps TRBD1 as D (6 bases). This CDR3 contains 14 residues. Trimming took off 3 bases at V and 2 bases at J, with 10 bases between the two ends. The germline V gene encodes CDR1 MNHEY and CDR2 SMNVEV (reference sequence). The DNA of the CDR3 is TGTGCCAGCAGTTTCGCGGGGGGCAACACTGAAGCTTTCTTT. Its protein product is CASSFAGGNTEAFF.

The DNA for the CDR3 is TGTGCCAGCAGCTTAGGGGTAGCGGGGACCTCCTACGAGCAGTACTTC. Amino acid sequence: CASSLGVAGTSYEQYF. The chain couples TRBV7-6 to TRBJ2-7, with 8 positions matching TRBD2. J gave up 0 bases and V 1 base, and 5 bases lay outside the gene matches. The length of the CDR3 is 16 residues. The germline CDR1 and CDR2 sequences are SGHVS and FNYEAQ. The variable domain in full, with the rest retrieved from reference TRBV7-6 and TRBJ2-7, is GAGVSQSPRYKVTKRGQDVALRCDPISGHVSLYWYRQALGQGPEFLTYFNYEAQQDKSGLPNDRFSAERPEGSISTLTIQRTEQRDSAMYRCASSLGVAGTSYEQYFGPGTRLTVT.

V is TRBV9 and J is TRBJ1-2; 10 nucleotides line up with TRBD1. The germline V gene has CDR1 SGDLS and CDR2 YYNGEE. This CDR3 is 16 amino acids long. Germline trimming cut 3 bases from V and 3 bases from J; bases unmatched to any gene: 8. The CDR3 DNA follows: TGTGCCAGCAGCGACTCCGGGACAGGGGAAGACTATGGCTACACCTTC. It encodes CASSDSGTGEDYGYTF.

The chain uses TRBV5-4 and TRBJ2-1, with D possibly matching TRBD1 (5 bases). V lost 0 bases and J lost 1, with 14 bases in between. Germline V gene data show CDR1 as SGHNT and CDR2 as YYREEE (reference sequence). The CDR3 totals 17 residues. The CDR3, as DNA: TGTGCCAGCAGCTTGGCCCGAGACAGATGGTCCTACAATGAGCAGTTCTTC. This gives the protein CASSLARDRWSYNEQFF.

The chain recombines TRBV19 with TRBJ2-1, with D possibly TRBD1 on 7 matching bases. Germline values: CDR1 LNHDA, CDR2 SQIVND (reference sequence). There are 15 residues in the CDR3. The V and J ends lost 8 bases and 3 bases respectively, with 17 bases between them. CDR3 coding DNA: TGTGCCAGTCCCCCCGGCAGGGGGGACTACAATGAGCAGTTCTTC. This translates into CASPPGRGDYNEQFF.

The chain is built from TRBV7-9 and TRBJ2-7; possible D gene TRBD2, 6 bases. The CDR3 totals 13 residues. Trimming cost V 6 bases and J 9 bases, with 18 bases left between them. In germline, CDR1 is SEHNR, CDR2 FQNEAQ (reference sequence). The CDR3 loop is CASSPYIADGQYF. CDR3 DNA: TGTGCCAGCAGTCCTTACATAGCGGACGGGCAGTACTTC.

The V and J genes are TRBV7-7 and TRBJ2-2; TRBD2 matches 9 bases. The CDR3 consists of 16 residues. With 5 bases clipped from V and 1 base from J, the junction kept 5 bases outside the gene matches. Germline CDR1 reads SSHAT; CDR2 reads FNYEAQ (reference sequence). The CDR3 is CASSPLAGWNTGELFF. CDR3 bases: TGTGCCAGCAGCCCCCTAGCGGGATGGAACACCGGGGAGCTGTTTTTT.

This chain joins TRBV5-5 and TRBJ2-1; TRBD2 might be the D (5 bases). Trimming took off 2 bases at V and 6 bases at J, with 27 bases between the two ends. Germline lookup yields CDR1 SGHKS and CDR2 YYEKEE (reference sequence). The CDR3 totals 19 residues. The CDR3 DNA reads as TGTGCCAGCAGCTTTAGACCCTCGGCCGGGAACCCGGCCGGCAATGAGCAGTTCTTC. Residues: CASSFRPSAGNPAGNEQFF.

This chain joins TRBV29-1 and TRBJ2-5; tentatively, D is TRBD1 (6 bases). Germline lookup yields CDR1 SQVTM and CDR2 ANQGSEA. The CDR3 loop spans 12 amino acids. With 5 bases removed from V and 5 bases from J, the gap between germline ends came to 12 bases. CDR3 loop: CSVSGGKETQYF. The CDR3 DNA sequence: TGCAGCGTTTCTGGGGGCAAGGAGACCCAGTACTTC.

The chain recombines TRBV4-2 with TRBJ2-7; 8 nucleotides match TRBD2. Germline values: CDR1 LGHNA, CDR2 YNFKEQ. CDR3 size: 15 residues. Trimming took 1 base from V and 2 from J; bases not matched to a gene: 4. CDR3 protein: CASSQGTSGAYEQYF. CDR3 sequence (DNA): TGTGCCAGCAGCCAAGGAACTAGCGGAGCCTACGAGCAGTACTTC.

The CDR3 spells CASSMGRETYGYTF. Written as DNA, the CDR3 is TGTGCCAGTAGTATGGGGCGGGAAACCTATGGCTACACCTTC. The rearrangement links TRBV19 to TRBJ1-2; D possibly corresponds to TRBD1 (5 bases). CDR1 is LNHDA, CDR2 SQIVND, per germline (reference sequence). Trimming removed 3 bases at V and 4 bases at J, with 12 bases between. This CDR3 spans 14 amino acids.

The V gene is TRBV7-9, the J gene TRBJ1-1, with D possibly TRBD1 on 5 matching bases. Between the trimmed V and J ends, which lost 5 bases and 0 bases, there was a span of 19 bases. The CDR3 is made up of 17 amino acids. CDR1 is SEHNR and CDR2 is FQNEAQ in the germline V gene (reference sequence). CDR3 nucleotide sequence: TGTGCCAGCAGCGGCGGAGCGGGGCTGGGGATGAACACTGAAGCTTTCTTT. Residues: CASSGGAGLGMNTEAFF.

The V gene is TRBV10-1, the J gene TRBJ1-2; tentatively, D is TRBD1 (5 bases). CDR1 WNHNN and CDR2 SYGVQD come from the germline V gene (reference sequence). Trimming removed 2 bases at V and 4 bases at J, with 11 bases between. The CDR3 consists of 14 residues. Here the CDR3 reads CASSETGQTYGYTF. The CDR3 region has the DNA TGCGCCAGCAGTGAGACCGGACAAACCTATGGCTACACCTTC.

This chain connects TRBV28 to TRBJ2-7, with 11 nucleotides matching TRBD1. This CDR3 has 13 residues. From germline, CDR1 is MDHEN and CDR2 SYDVKM. V shed 7 bases and J 6 bases; nucleotides not matched to a gene: 5. The CDR3 DNA is TGTGCCAGCATGGGACAGGGGGGGCTCGAGCAGTACTTC. Encoded protein: CASMGQGGLEQYF.

The V and J genes are TRBV7-9 and TRBJ2-5, with TRBD2 matching over 7 bases. CDR1 SEHNR and CDR2 FQNEAQ come from the germline V gene (reference sequence). CDR3 length: 15 amino acids. Unmatched junction bases numbered 9, after V lost 3 bases and J lost 5 bases. The CDR3 region has the DNA TGTGCCAGCAGCTTCCCCCTGGGGGGAGGGGAGACCCAGTACTTC. Its protein is CASSFPLGGGETQYF.

CDR3 nucleotide sequence: TGTGCCAGCAGCTTGGACGGGGTCGGGCTGAACACTGAAGCTTTCTTT. It encodes CASSLDGVGLNTEAFF. The rearrangement uses TRBV5-6 and TRBJ1-1, with no clear D. Trimming pared 0 bases from V and 0 bases from J, leaving 12 bases between. The CDR3 loop spans 16 amino acids. The germline V gene encodes CDR1 SGHDT and CDR2 YYEEEE.